Each of the 26 T cell receptor beta chains below was sequenced from the same sample in a study of identical twins. TCRdb reprocessed the 5' RACE reads with MiXCR, giving one entry per CDR3 protein. The sample records approximately 590,000 distinct CDR3 sequences, approximately 10% being singletons. These records were also assigned to another study, of yellow fever vaccine responses in identical twins.

Sequenced material: PBMCs. The receptors here all came from a woman aged 18-35 years in good health.

The chain links TRBV30 to TRBJ2-7; 13 nucleotides agree with TRBD2. The trim removed 1 base at V and 4 bases at J, leaving 7 bases unmatched. Germline lookup yields CDR1 GTSNPN and CDR2 SVGIG (reference sequence). CDR3 length equals 16 residues. The CDR3 DNA reads as TGTGCCTGGAGTGCAGGACTAGCGGGAGTCATGTACGAGCAGTACTTC. It yields the protein CAWSAGLAGVMYEQYF.

This clonotype has only a few counts. The J gene is TRBJ2-3, the V gene TRBV29-1, with no clear D. Germline CDR1 SQVTM, CDR2 ANQGSEA. This CDR3 region has 14 residues. Deletions cut 3 bases from V and 0 bases from J, with 10 bases between. For the CDR3, the DNA is TGCAGCGTTGATGGGCCAGGAAGCACAGATACGCAGTATTTT. It encodes CSVDGPGSTDTQYF.

This chain uses TRBV5-1 with TRBJ2-3; D gene ambiguous. CDR1 is SGHRS and CDR2 is YFSETQ in the germline V gene. CDR3 length: 15 amino acids. Trimming removed 6 bases from V and 0 bases from J, with 14 bases in between. As DNA, the CDR3 is TGCGCCAGCACCCCACCCTCTCTTAGCACAGATACGCAGTATTTT. This encodes CASTPPSLSTDTQYF.

This rearrangement joins TRBV20-1 to TRBJ2-5, with TRBD1 identical over 10 bases. This CDR3 has 15 residues. V lost 4 bases, J lost 3 bases, and 8 bases stayed unmatched. Germline V gene sequence: CDR1 DFQATT, CDR2 SNEGSKA (reference sequence). The CDR3 reads CSATNRDRGKETQYF. The CDR3 region has the DNA TGCAGTGCTACAAACCGGGACAGGGGTAAAGAGACCCAGTACTTC.

This clonotype was seen many times. This rearrangement joins TRBV15 to TRBJ2-1, with D perhaps matching TRBD2 (7 bases). V lost 5 bases to trimming and J lost 3 bases, with 14 bases between them. Germline lookup yields CDR1 LNHNV and CDR2 YYDKDF (reference sequence). The CDR3 loop spans 15 amino acids. This CDR3 reads CATSGGGRSYNEQFF. The CDR3, as DNA: TGTGCCACCAGCGGGGGCGGGAGAAGCTACAATGAGCAGTTCTTC.

This clonotype showed up many times. V is TRBV5-6 and J is TRBJ2-1; the D call may be TRBD1 or TRBD2 (5 bases each). Germline CDR1 SGHDT, CDR2 YYEEEE. The CDR3 consists of 18 residues. V was pared by 4 bases and J by 2 bases, with 22 bases between. CDR3 DNA sequence: TGTGCCAGCAGCGCAAGGGACCTTTACACAAATCCCTACAATGAGCAGTTCTTC. Translation gives CASSARDLYTNPYNEQFF. The full variable domain, rest sourced from reference TRBV5-6 and TRBJ2-1, is DAGVTQSPTHLIKTRGQQVTLRCSPKSGHDTVSWYQQALGQGPQFIFQYYEEEERQRGNFPDRFSGHQFPNYSSELNVNALLLGDSALYLCASSARDLYTNPYNEQFFGPGTRLTVL.

The chain recombines TRBV7-6 with TRBJ2-1; 9 bases are a match to TRBD1. Germline V lookup: CDR1 SGHVS, CDR2 FNYEAQ. The CDR3 length is 15 residues. Trimming cost V 3 bases and J 9 bases; bases outside gene matches: 9. CDR3: CASSFGTGSMIEQFF. CDR3 DNA sequence: TGTGCCAGCAGCTTTGGGACAGGGTCCATGATTGAGCAGTTCTTC.

This clonotype was recorded many times. The chain employs TRBV3-1 and TRBJ2-7; 7 bases fit TRBD1. The CDR3 extends over 12 amino acids. The germline V gene has CDR1 LGHDT and CDR2 YNNKEL (reference sequence). V lost 3 bases and J lost 6; bases outside the gene matches: 2. For the CDR3, the DNA is TGTGCCAGCAGCCACAGACAGGGCGAGCAGTACTTC. Its translation: CASSHRQGEQYF.

This clonotype has a count of ten or more. The chain combines TRBV4-3 with TRBJ2-1; 9 bases line up with TRBD1. Germline CDR1 is LGHNA and CDR2 is YSLEER. Losses at the gene ends were 1 base for V and 5 bases for J; bases not matched to a gene: 9. The CDR3 contains 17 residues. CDR3 coding DNA: TGCGCCAGCAGCCAAGCCCACGGACAGGGGTCTCACAATGAGCAGTTCTTC. Its translation is CASSQAHGQGSHNEQFF.

This clonotype was picked up a small number of times. J is TRBJ2-2 and V is TRBV6-2 or TRBV6-3, with 10 nucleotides matching TRBD2. This CDR3 spans 17 amino acids. Trimming took 4 bases from V and 4 from J; bases not matched to a gene: 9. CDR1 MNHEY and CDR2 SVGEGT come from the germline V gene. CDR3: CASSSSTSGVSTGELFF. CDR3 in DNA: TGTGCCAGCAGTTCCTCAACTAGCGGGGTCTCCACCGGGGAGCTGTTTTTT.

J is TRBJ2-1 and V is TRBV5-4; the match to TRBD2 covers 12 bases. Germline assignment: CDR1 SGHNT and CDR2 YYREEE (reference sequence). Losses at the gene ends were 0 bases for V and 2 bases for J; bases not matched to a gene: 12. The CDR3 has 20 residues. The DNA for the CDR3 is TGTGCCAGCAGCTTGGCCCGAGGACTAGCGGGGAAGATCGCCTACAATGAGCAGTTCTTC. Translation gives CASSLARGLAGKIAYNEQFF.

The rearrangement links TRBV10-3 to TRBJ2-3; TRBD1 matches at 10 bases. The trim removed 3 bases at V and 5 bases at J, leaving 5 bases unmatched. Germline V gene data show CDR1 as ENHRY and CDR2 as SYGVKD. The CDR3 totals 15 residues. The CDR3 DNA follows: TGTGCCATCAGTGACCGGGACAGGGGAGTAGATACGCAGTATTTT. Amino acid sequence: CAISDRDRGVDTQYF.

Ten or more counts support this clonotype. The V gene is TRBV30, the J gene TRBJ2-5, with D unclear. Germline values: CDR1 GTSNPN, CDR2 SVGIG (reference sequence). V lost 0 bases to trimming and J lost 5 bases, with 10 bases between them. This CDR3 has 13 amino acids. CDR3 region: CAWSVRPLETQYF. The CDR3 DNA reads TGTGCCTGGAGTGTACGGCCTTTGGAGACCCAGTACTTC.

This clonotype was counted only a few times. This rearrangement joins TRBV29-1 to TRBJ2-7, with 8 bases identical to TRBD2. Germline loops: CDR1 SQVTM, CDR2 ANQGSEA. The junction had 5 bases not matched to a gene; V was cut back by 5 bases and J by 2 bases. The CDR3 runs to 13 residues. The CDR3, as DNA: TGCAGCGTTCGGCGGGAGGTCGCCTACGAGCAGTACTTC. Amino acids: CSVRREVAYEQYF.

This clonotype appeared many times. V and J are TRBV6-2 or TRBV6-3 and TRBJ2-7; D is possibly TRBD1 (5 bases). Trimming stripped 6 bases from V and 3 bases from J, with 21 bases between. Germline lookup yields CDR1 MNHEY and CDR2 SVGEGT. This CDR3 has 16 residues. The DNA of the CDR3 is TGTGCCAGCAGCCCCAGGGATCAGTTGGGTTTCTACGAGCAGTACTTC. The encoded protein is CASSPRDQLGFYEQYF.

This chain uses TRBV9 with TRBJ2-1; D uncertain. CDR1 and CDR2 (germline): SGDLS, YYNGEE. The CDR3 has 13 amino acids. V gave up 2 bases and J gave up 4 bases, with 7 bases separating them. The CDR3 sequence is CASSVGYYNEQFF. CDR3 bases: TGTGCCAGCAGCGTGGGGTATTACAATGAGCAGTTCTTC.

The sample holds a few counts of this clonotype. The J gene is TRBJ2-3, the V gene TRBV6-1; D gene ambiguous. Germline CDR1 MNHNS, CDR2 SASEGT. V was trimmed by 4 bases and J by 6 bases, leaving 5 bases between them. This CDR3 has 11 residues. CDR3 DNA sequence: TGTGCCAGCAGTGCGATGGATACGCAGTATTTT. It codes for CASSAMDTQYF.

CDR3 bases: TGTGCCAGCAGCTTAGGGACTAGCGGACTACCTAGCACAGATACGCAGTATTTT. Translation gives CASSLGTSGLPSTDTQYF. This chain links TRBV11-1 with TRBJ2-3; 10 bases line up with TRBD2. The V segment lost 1 base and the J segment 0 bases; nucleotides outside the gene matches: 7. This CDR3 has 18 residues. In germline, CDR1 is SGHAT, CDR2 FQDESV (reference sequence).

This clonotype has only a few counts. The CDR3 nucleotides read TGTGCCAGCAGGGCCAGGGGGGGCCCTCCTACGAAGCAGTACTTC. Residues: CASRARGGPPTKQYF. This sequence joins TRBV12-3 or TRBV12-4 and TRBJ2-7, with D possibly called TRBD1 or TRBD2 (7 bases each). CDR3 length: 15 amino acids. The germline V and J ends were trimmed by 6 bases and 8 bases, with 23 bases remaining between them.

This clonotype was counted at least ten times. This chain uses TRBV9 with TRBJ2-4; perhaps TRBD2 as D (6 bases). The CDR3 has 16 residues. Germline V gene lookup returns CDR1 SGDLS and CDR2 YYNGEE. V lost 3 bases to trimming and J lost 1 base, with 14 bases between them. CDR3 region: CASSDGLNDAKNIQYF. As DNA, the CDR3 is TGTGCCAGCAGCGATGGACTAAACGACGCCAAAAACATTCAGTACTTC.

This clonotype was seen many times. This chain joins TRBV6-2 or TRBV6-3 and TRBJ2-1; TRBD1 matches at 7 bases. The germline V gene has CDR1 MNHEY and CDR2 SVGEGT. The CDR3 contains 16 residues. Trimming took 5 bases from V and 4 from J; bases not matched to a gene: 11. CDR3 DNA: TGTGCCAGCAGTCGTCCGACAGGGTACGCTTACAATGAGCAGTTCTTC. This encodes CASSRPTGYAYNEQFF.

This clonotype was counted a few times. The chain combines TRBV18 with TRBJ2-2, with unresolved D. The CDR3 totals 17 residues. V shed 0 bases and J shed 0 bases, with 11 bases lying between them. Germline-derived CDR1 and CDR2 are KGHSH and LQKENI. In DNA form, the CDR3 reads TGTGCCAGCTCACCACCGTTCGGCCAGCCGAACACCGGGGAGCTGTTTTTT. Protein: CASSPPFGQPNTGELFF.

The chain couples TRBV9 to TRBJ2-3, with no clear D. The CDR3 is made up of 15 amino acids. Trimming took 0 bases from V and 0 from J, leaving 8 bases between them. CDR1 and CDR2 (germline): SGDLS, YYNGEE. CDR3 amino acids: CASSVVTSSTDTQYF. The CDR3 coding sequence is TGTGCCAGCAGCGTAGTTACTTCTAGCACAGATACGCAGTATTTT.

This clonotype has just a few counts. The chain couples TRBV24-1 to TRBJ2-3; D is perhaps TRBD1 (6 bases). Trimming shortened V by 0 bases and J by 2 bases, and 14 bases separated the two germline ends. The CDR3 covers 17 residues. Germline V gene lookup returns CDR1 KGHDR and CDR2 SFDVKD. The CDR3 reads CATSDLNSQGHTDTQYF. The DNA of the CDR3 is TGTGCCACCAGTGATTTGAATTCCCAGGGGCACACAGATACGCAGTATTTT.

This clonotype was seen at least ten times. This chain uses TRBV4-3 with TRBJ2-6; TRBD2 might be the D (5 bases). Trimming removed 0 bases from V and 0 bases from J, with 6 bases in between. Germline V gives CDR1 LGHNA, CDR2 YSLEER. The CDR3 covers 16 residues. DNA for the CDR3: TGCGCCAGCAGCCAAGATGGGAGCTCTGGGGCCAACGTCCTGACTTTC. Translation gives CASSQDGSSGANVLTF.

The chain links TRBV18 to TRBJ2-5; D is perhaps TRBD1 (5 bases). The ends were cut back, 5 bases at V and 7 bases at J, with 17 bases in the middle. The CDR3 runs to 14 residues. Germline loops: CDR1 KGHSH, CDR2 LQKENI. CDR3 loop: CASSYAGNDGTQYF. CDR3 nucleotide sequence: TGTGCCAGCTCATATGCAGGGAATGATGGGACCCAGTACTTC.